This is a list of T cell receptor beta chains from one sample in a study of blood T cell repertoires in COVID-19. The assay was immunoSEQ multiplex PCR, and TCRdb's table has in-frame clones only and misses some. The table records about 180,000 clones, approximately 83% of them present only once. The sequencing sample was made of peripheral blood. The source is a human donor in a cohort sampled during active COVID-19. Each CDR3 is given without its conserved first and last residue. The D gene is left open where the match is weak.

J gene | V gene | D gene | CDR3 protein
TRBJ2-7 | TRBV6-5 | TRBD1 | ASRGQGGSSEQY
TRBJ2-2 | TRBV4-2 | TRBD1 | ASSQDQQGLSTGELF
TRBJ2-7 | TRBV5-4 | TRBD1 | ASSSGTVPYEQY
TRBJ1-6 | TRBV28 | - | ASSSQGPSYNSPLH
TRBJ1-5 | TRBV6-2/TRBV6-3 | TRBD1 | ASSYSRDRGRRSNQPQH
TRBJ2-3 | TRBV5-4 | - | ASSLIGGLGTDTQY
TRBJ1-5 | TRBV7-9 | - | ASSLVAGRHNQPQH
TRBJ1-1 | TRBV27 | - | ASSPLFARLNTEAF
TRBJ1-1 | TRBV10-3 | TRBD1 | ATLRDSLTEAF
TRBJ2-5 | TRBV7-2 | TRBD2 | ASSWGGRGQETQY
TRBJ2-7 | TRBV5-5 | TRBD2 | ASSRTSGGKSYEQY
TRBJ2-2 | TRBV3-1/TRBV3-2 | - | ASSQAGVTTGELF
TRBJ2-7 | TRBV7-9 | - | ASSPSGSSYEQY
TRBJ2-5 | TRBV29-1 | TRBD1 | SVRGRYQETQY
TRBJ1-6 | TRBV21-1 | - | ASSGGGVVCSPLH
TRBJ2-7 | TRBV4-3 | - | ASSQELPRQESSYEQY
TRBJ1-2 | TRBV24-1 | TRBD1 | ATSDRTGGNYGYT
TRBJ1-3 | TRBV4-1 | - | ASSQDRGTLSPGNTIY
TRBJ1-3 | TRBV6-5 | - | ASSRATSGNTIY
TRBJ2-5 | TRBV7-2 | TRBD2 | ASSGRTSGGMARETQY
TRBJ1-2 | TRBV2 | - | ASSEARDVVGYT
TRBJ2-7 | TRBV7-2 | TRBD2 | ASSRSAGGSYEQY
TRBJ1-2 | TRBV9 | TRBD1 | ASSVQGAKGYT
TRBJ2-7 | TRBV4-2 | - | ASNRDASSGYEQY
TRBJ1-4 | TRBV6-5 | TRBD1 | ASSYLGTGGGEKLF
TRBJ2-7 | TRBV7-2 | TRBD2 | ASSSPRASGSSYEQY
TRBJ2-3 | TRBV24-1 | TRBD2 | ATSDPFSGITDTQY
TRBJ1-3 | TRBV6-5 | - | ASSYSGRTGNTIY
TRBJ2-1 | TRBV5-4 | TRBD2 | ASSLALAGVHNEQF
TRBJ1-4 | TRBV7-2 | - | ASSLVGRGEKLF
TRBJ1-4 | TRBV7-2 | - | ASSLGREKLF
TRBJ1-1 | TRBV25-1 | TRBD1 | ASRTGRTEAF
TRBJ1-2 | TRBV7-8 | - | ASSLDRAGGYT
TRBJ2-7 | TRBV4-2 | TRBD1 | ASSQGTGRYEQY
TRBJ2-7 | TRBV3-1/TRBV3-2 | - | ASSQGATPSYEQY
TRBJ2-7 | TRBV14 | TRBD1 | ASTRGRGPSYEQY
TRBJ1-1 | TRBV19 | TRBD1 | ASLRQGTQAF
TRBJ2-2 | TRBV27 | - | ASSLERVGTGELF
TRBJ2-7 | TRBV28 | - | ASRRGSYEQY
TRBJ1-6 | TRBV19 | - | ASSPEGIGYNSPLH